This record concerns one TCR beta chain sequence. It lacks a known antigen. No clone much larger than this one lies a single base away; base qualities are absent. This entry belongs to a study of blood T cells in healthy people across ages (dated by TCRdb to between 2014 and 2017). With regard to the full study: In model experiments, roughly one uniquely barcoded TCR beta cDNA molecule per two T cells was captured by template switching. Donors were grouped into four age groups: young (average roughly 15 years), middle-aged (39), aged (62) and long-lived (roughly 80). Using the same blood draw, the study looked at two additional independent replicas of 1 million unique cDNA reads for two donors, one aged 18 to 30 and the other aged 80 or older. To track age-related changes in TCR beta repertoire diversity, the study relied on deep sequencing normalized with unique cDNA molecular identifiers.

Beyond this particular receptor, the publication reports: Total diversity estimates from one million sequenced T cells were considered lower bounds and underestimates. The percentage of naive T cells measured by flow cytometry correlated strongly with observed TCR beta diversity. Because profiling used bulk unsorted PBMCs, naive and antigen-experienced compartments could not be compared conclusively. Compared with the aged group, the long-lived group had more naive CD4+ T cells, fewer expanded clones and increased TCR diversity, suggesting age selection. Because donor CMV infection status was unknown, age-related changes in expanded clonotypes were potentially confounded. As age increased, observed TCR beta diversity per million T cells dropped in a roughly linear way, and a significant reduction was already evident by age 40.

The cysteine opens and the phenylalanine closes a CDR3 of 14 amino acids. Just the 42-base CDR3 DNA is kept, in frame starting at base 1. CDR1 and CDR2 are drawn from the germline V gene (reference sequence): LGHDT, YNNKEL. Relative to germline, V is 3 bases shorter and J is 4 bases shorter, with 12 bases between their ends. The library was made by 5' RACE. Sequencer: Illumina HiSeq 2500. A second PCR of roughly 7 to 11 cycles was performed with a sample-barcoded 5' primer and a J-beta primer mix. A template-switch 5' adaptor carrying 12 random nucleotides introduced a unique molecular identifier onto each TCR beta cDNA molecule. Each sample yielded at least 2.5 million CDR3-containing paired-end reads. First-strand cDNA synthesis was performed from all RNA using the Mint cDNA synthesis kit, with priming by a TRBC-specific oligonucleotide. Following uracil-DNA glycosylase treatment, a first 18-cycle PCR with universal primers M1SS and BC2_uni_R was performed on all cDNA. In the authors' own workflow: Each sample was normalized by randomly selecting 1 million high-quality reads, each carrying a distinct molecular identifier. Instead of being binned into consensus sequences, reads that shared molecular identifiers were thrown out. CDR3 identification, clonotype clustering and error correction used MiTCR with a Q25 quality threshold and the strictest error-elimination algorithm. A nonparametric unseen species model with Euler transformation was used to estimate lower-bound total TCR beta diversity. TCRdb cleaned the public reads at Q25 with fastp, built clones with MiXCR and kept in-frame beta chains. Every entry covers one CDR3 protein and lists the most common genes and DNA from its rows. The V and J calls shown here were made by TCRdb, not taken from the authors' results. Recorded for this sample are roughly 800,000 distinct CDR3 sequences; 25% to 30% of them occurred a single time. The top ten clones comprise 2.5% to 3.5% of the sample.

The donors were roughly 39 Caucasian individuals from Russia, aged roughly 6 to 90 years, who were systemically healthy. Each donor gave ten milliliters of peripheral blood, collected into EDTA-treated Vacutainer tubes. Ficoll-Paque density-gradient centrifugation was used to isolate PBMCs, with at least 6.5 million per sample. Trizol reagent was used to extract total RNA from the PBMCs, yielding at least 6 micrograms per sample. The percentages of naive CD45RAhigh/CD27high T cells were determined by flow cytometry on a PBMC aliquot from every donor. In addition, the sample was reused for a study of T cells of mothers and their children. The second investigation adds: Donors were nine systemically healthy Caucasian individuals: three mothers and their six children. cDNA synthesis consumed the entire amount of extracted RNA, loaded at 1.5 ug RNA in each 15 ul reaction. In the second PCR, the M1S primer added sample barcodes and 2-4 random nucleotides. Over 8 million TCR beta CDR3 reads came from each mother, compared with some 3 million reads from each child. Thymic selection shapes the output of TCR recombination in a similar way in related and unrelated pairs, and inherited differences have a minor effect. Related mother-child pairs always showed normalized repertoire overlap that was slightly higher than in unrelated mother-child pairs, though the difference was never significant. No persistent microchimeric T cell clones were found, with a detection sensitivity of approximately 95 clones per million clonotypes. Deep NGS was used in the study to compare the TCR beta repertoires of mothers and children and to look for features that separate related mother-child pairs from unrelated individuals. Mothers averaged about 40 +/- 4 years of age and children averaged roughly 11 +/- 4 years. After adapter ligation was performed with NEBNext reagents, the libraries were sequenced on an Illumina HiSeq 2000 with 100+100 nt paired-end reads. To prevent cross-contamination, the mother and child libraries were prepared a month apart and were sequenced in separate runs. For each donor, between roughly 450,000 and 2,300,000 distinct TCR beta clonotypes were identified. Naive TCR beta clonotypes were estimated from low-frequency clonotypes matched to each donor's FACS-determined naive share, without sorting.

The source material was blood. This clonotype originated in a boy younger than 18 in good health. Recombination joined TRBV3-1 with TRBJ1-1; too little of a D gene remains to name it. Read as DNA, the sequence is TGTGCCAGCAGCCAGTCAGGCTCCGGCACTGAAGCTTTCTTT. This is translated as CASSQSGSGTEAFF.